Following are 13 T cell receptor beta chains from one sample sequenced in a study of OX40 agonist ivuxolimab in advanced cancers. Clones were read by immunoSEQ multiplex PCR, and TCRdb kept only the in-frame ones, dropping some. This sample carries roughly 89,000 clones, about 86% of them seen once, and the ten largest clones take 6.5%. The specimen was CD4+ or CD8+ T cells sorted from blood, collected in a trial of the OX40 agonist ivuxolimab. The receptor source for this set is an adult with an advanced solid tumor such as melanoma, head and neck, liver or kidney cancer.

The chain carries TRBV29-1 and TRBJ1-4; D unclear. The CDR3 contains 10 residues. Trimming shortened V by 4 bases and J by 7 bases, and 4 bases separated the two germline ends. Per germline, CDR1 SQVTM and CDR2 ANQGSEA. CDR3 bases: TGCAGCGTTGGAGTTGAAAAACTGTTTTTT. Residues: CSVGVEKLFF.

DNA of the CDR3: TGTGCCAGCAGTCAGTTGGCGGGAGGCAATGAGCAGTTCTTC. Encoded protein: CASSQLAGGNEQFF. The V call is TRBV6-6, the J call TRBJ2-1, with TRBD2 identical over 8 bases. The germline CDR1 and CDR2 sequences are MNHNY and SVGAGI (reference sequence). V gave up 5 bases and J gave up 6 bases; unmatched junction bases: 6. The CDR3 has 14 amino acids.

V and J are TRBV11-2 and TRBJ2-2; 10 bases agree with TRBD2. The CDR3 runs 15 residues. The V and J ends lost 3 bases and 8 bases, in that order; junction bases with no gene match: 6. CDR1 and CDR2 (germline): SGHAT, FQNNGV. The CDR3 DNA is TGTGCCAGCAGCTTTCAACTAGCGGGGAATGGGGAGCTGTTTTTT. Translation: CASSFQLAGNGELFF.

CDR3 residues: CASSRPGQSMNTEAFF. The CDR3 DNA follows: TGTGCCAGTAGTCGGCCGGGACAATCGATGAACACTGAAGCTTTCTTT. This sequence joins TRBV19 and TRBJ1-1; D possibly corresponds to TRBD1 (6 bases). The CDR3 spans 16 residues. V lost 5 bases, J lost 0 bases, and 16 bases lay in between. Germline values: CDR1 LNHDA, CDR2 SQIVND (reference sequence).

CDR3 residues: CASSLGQGAWRAFF. The CDR3 bases are TGCGCCAGCAGCTTGGGTCAGGGGGCTTGGAGAGCTTTCTTT. The J gene is TRBJ1-1, the V gene TRBV5-1, with 8 positions matching TRBD1. Germline lookup yields CDR1 SGHRS and CDR2 YFSETQ. The CDR3 sequence is 14 residues long. The ends lost 0 bases at V and 10 bases at J; junction bases unmatched: 8.

The table lists this clone with many counts. This chain connects TRBV30 to TRBJ1-1; D perhaps matches TRBD1 (6 bases). Germline assignment: CDR1 GTSNPN and CDR2 SVGIG (reference sequence). The CDR3 length is 14 residues. Trimming removed 1 base at V and 3 bases at J, with 12 bases between. CDR3 protein: CAWSETGWYTEAFF. The CDR3 bases are TGTGCCTGGAGTGAAACAGGGTGGTACACTGAAGCTTTCTTT.

This clone occurred a few times. This chain connects TRBV30 to TRBJ2-7; maybe TRBD1 (6 bases). Germline V gene sequence: CDR1 GTSNPN, CDR2 SVGIG (reference sequence). This CDR3 contains 14 residues. V lost 3 bases, J lost 0 bases, and 12 bases lay in between. As DNA, the CDR3 is TGTGCCTGGAGGGGTCAGGGGATCTCCTACGAGCAGTACTTC. Translating it yields CAWRGQGISYEQYF.

This clone was picked up one time. Other DNA sequences of this sample code for an identical CDR3. The V and J genes are TRBV29-1 and TRBJ1-1; TRBD1 matches 7 bases. This CDR3 is 11 amino acids long. CDR1 and CDR2 (germline): SQVTM, ANQGSEA. J was trimmed by 5 bases and V by 3 bases; bases with no gene match: 0. The CDR3 loop reads CSVDRGTEAFF. The CDR3 region has the DNA TGCAGCGTTGACAGGGGGACTGAAGCTTTCTTT.

The chain carries TRBV2 and TRBJ1-5, with D perhaps TRBD1 (5 bases). CDR1 is SNHLY and CDR2 is FYNNEI in the germline V gene. CDR3 length equals 13 residues. With 6 bases removed from V and 7 bases from J, the gap between germline ends came to 13 bases. Written as DNA, the CDR3 is TGTGCCAGCAGGGGGACCGGCCCCCAGCCCCAGCATTTT. This translates into CASRGTGPQPQHF.

The CDR3 loop is CASSPRTAGTSASYEQYF. The CDR3 DNA follows: TGTGCCAGCAGCCCGAGAACTGCCGGGACTAGCGCCTCCTACGAGCAGTACTTC. The rearrangement uses TRBV7-3 and TRBJ2-7, with TRBD2 identical over 10 bases. There are 18 residues in the CDR3. Unmatched junction bases numbered 13, after V lost 5 bases and J lost 0 bases. CDR1 is SGHTA and CDR2 is FQGTGA in the germline V gene.

V is TRBV5-1 and J is TRBJ2-1; the D is unclear. V was cut by 1 base and J by 9 bases, with 5 bases left in between. The CDR3 spans 11 residues. Germline V gene sequence: CDR1 SGHRS, CDR2 YFSETQ. CDR3: CASSLHVEQFF. Here the CDR3 DNA reads TGCGCCAGCAGCTTGCACGTTGAGCAGTTCTTC.

The rearrangement joins TRBV5-6 to TRBJ2-5; D may correspond to TRBD1 or TRBD2 (5 bases each). V lost 4 bases and J lost 3, with 7 bases in between. Looked up from germline, CDR1 is SGHDT and CDR2 is YYEEEE. This CDR3 has 12 amino acids. CDR3 bases: TGTGCCAGCAGCCTGGGGGAAGAGACCCAGTACTTC. This translates into CASSLGEETQYF.

The chain is built from TRBV7-3 and TRBJ1-3; D gene uncertain. Germline CDR1 SGHTA, CDR2 FQGTGA. Trimming took off 5 bases at V and 0 bases at J, with 14 bases between the two ends. The CDR3 covers 16 residues. The CDR3 nucleotides read TGTGCCAGCAGCACCGGACCGCCCGACTCTGGAAACACCATATATTTT. Translating it yields CASSTGPPDSGNTIYF.